Shown below are 3 T cell receptor beta chains from a single sample sequenced in a study of blood T cells in healthy people across ages. Then a second PCR, running roughly 6 to 12 cycles, was carried out with a sample-barcoded 5' primer and a J-beta primer mix. TCRdb redid the calling of the 5' RACE reads with MiXCR, one entry per CDR3 protein. The data show some 860,000 distinct CDR3 sequences, around 50% seen once. Sequencing was done on a sample of blood. The receptors were sampled from a middle-aged man in good health.

This clonotype was counted between two and nine times. The chain uses TRBV28 and TRBJ2-2; weak D call: TRBD1 (6 bases). Germline CDR1 reads MDHEN; CDR2 reads SYDVKM. The germline V and J ends were trimmed by 6 bases and 4 bases, with 15 bases remaining between them. The CDR3 has 15 residues. The CDR3, as DNA: TGTGCCAGCAGCCGAGGCGGACAGTCCACCGGGGAGCTGTTTTTT. Residues: CASSRGGQSTGELFF.

This chain joins TRBV28 and TRBJ2-4, with D possibly being TRBD2 (6 bases). The J call could be wrong; TRBJ2-7 is a better fit for the DNA end. The CDR3 length is 15 residues. Germline CDR1 is MDHEN and CDR2 is SYDVKM. Here the CDR3 DNA reads TGTGCCAGCAGTTTCCAGGGAGGTATTGTCCACGAGCAGTACTTC. Its translation is CASSFQGGIVHEQYF.

This clonotype occurred once. The rearrangement joins TRBV9 to TRBJ2-7, with D perhaps assigned TRBD1 or TRBD2 (5 bases each). Between the trimmed V and J ends, which lost 2 bases and 1 base, there was a span of 10 bases. The CDR3 runs to 14 residues. Looked up from germline, CDR1 is SGDLS and CDR2 is YYNGEE. The CDR3 is CASSVRRESYEQYF. CDR3 bases: TGTGCCAGCAGCGTCCGCAGGGAGTCCTACGAGCAGTACTTC.